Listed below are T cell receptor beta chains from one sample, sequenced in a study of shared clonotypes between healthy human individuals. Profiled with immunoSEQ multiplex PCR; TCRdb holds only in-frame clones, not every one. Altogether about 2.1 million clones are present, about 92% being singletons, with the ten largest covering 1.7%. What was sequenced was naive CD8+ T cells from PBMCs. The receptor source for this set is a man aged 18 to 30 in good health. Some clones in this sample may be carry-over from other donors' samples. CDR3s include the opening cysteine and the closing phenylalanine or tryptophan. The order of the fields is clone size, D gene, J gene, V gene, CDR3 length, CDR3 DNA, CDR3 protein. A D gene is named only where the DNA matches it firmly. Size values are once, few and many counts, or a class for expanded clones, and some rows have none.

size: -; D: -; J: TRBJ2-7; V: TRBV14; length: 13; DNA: TGTGCCAGCAGCCAATCTGGGGACTACGAGCAGTACTTC; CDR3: CASSQSGDYEQYF
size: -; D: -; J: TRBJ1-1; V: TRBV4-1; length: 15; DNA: TGCGCCAGCAGCCAGGTTGCGGCGGGGAACACTGAAGCTTTCTTT; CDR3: CASSQVAAGNTEAFF
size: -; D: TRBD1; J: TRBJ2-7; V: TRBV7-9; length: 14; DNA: TGTGCCAGCAGCTTAGGAGGGACAGGGGAAGAGCAGTACTTC; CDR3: CASSLGGTGEEQYF
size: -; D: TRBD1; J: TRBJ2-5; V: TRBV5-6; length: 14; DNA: TGTGCCAGCAGCTCCGGGACAGGTGAAGAGACCCAGTACTTC; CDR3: CASSSGTGEETQYF
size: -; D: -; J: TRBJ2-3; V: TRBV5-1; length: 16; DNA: TGCGCCAGCAGCTTGGTCCGCCAGCACTCCACAGATACGCAGTATTTT; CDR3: CASSLVRQHSTDTQYF
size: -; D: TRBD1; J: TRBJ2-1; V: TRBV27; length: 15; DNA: TGTGCCAGCAGTATATACAGGGGCACCTACAATGAGCAGTTCTTC; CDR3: CASSIYRGTYNEQFF
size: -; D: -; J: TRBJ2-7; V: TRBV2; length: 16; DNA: TGTGCCAGCAGTGCTCGGACAGAAGGCTTGGCCTACGAGCAGTACTTC; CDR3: CASSARTEGLAYEQYF
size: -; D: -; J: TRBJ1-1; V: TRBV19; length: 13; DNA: TGTGCCAGTAGGAAGGACAGAGACACTGAAGCTTTCTTT; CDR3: CASRKDRDTEAFF
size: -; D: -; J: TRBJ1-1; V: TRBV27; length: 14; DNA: TGTGCCAGCAGTTTCCAGGGGACGAACACTGAAGCTTTCTTT; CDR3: CASSFQGTNTEAFF
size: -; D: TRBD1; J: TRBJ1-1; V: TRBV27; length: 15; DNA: TGTGCCAGCAGTTTGGGACAGGGCATCAACACTGAAGCTTTCTTT; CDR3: CASSLGQGINTEAFF
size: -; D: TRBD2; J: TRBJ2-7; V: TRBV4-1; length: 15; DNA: TGCGCCAGCAGCCAAGTGGGAGGGTTATGGGGCGAGCAGTACTTC; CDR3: CASSQVGGLWGEQYF
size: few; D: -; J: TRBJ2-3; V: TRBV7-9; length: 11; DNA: TGTGCCAGCAGCTTCGGGGATACGCAGTATTTT; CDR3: CASSFGDTQYF
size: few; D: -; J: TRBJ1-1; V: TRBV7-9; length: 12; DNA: TGTGCCAGCAGCCCAGCCGGCACTGAAGCTTTCTTT; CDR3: CASSPAGTEAFF
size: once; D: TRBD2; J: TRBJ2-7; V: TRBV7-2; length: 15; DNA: TGTGCCAGCAGCTGGACTAGCGGGGCATTCTACGAGCAGTACTTC; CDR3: CASSWTSGAFYEQYF
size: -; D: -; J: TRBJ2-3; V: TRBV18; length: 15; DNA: TGTGCCAGCTCACCAATTAAGGGCTGGGCAGATACGCAGTATTTT; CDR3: CASSPIKGWADTQYF
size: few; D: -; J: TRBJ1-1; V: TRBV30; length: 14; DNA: TGTGCCTGGAGTGCAACCTCAGGGGAAACTGAAGCTTTCTTT; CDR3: CAWSATSGETEAFF
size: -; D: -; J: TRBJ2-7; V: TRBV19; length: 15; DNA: TGTGCCAGTAGTATTCAGGGGCCTCTCTCCTACGAGCAGTACTTC; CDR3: CASSIQGPLSYEQYF
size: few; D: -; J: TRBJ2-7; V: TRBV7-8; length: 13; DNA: TGTGCCAGCAGCTTGGGAGGTGGGGTTGAGCAGTACTTC; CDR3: CASSLGGGVEQYF
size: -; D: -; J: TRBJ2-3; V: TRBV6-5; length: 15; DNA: TGTGCCAGCAGTTACTCCTCTACCCGGGGAGATACGCAGTATTTT; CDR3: CASSYSSTRGDTQYF
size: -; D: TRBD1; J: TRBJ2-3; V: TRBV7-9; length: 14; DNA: TGTGCCAGCAGCCCCCGGGACAGATCCGATACGCAGTATTTT; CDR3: CASSPRDRSDTQYF
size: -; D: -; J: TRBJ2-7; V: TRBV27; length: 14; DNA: TGTGCCAGCAGTTTAGCTGGGACCCCCGGCGAGCAGTACTTC; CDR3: CASSLAGTPGEQYF
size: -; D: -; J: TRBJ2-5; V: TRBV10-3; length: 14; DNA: TGTGCCATCAGTGAGGGAGGGCATCAAGAGACCCAGTACTTC; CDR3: CAISEGGHQETQYF
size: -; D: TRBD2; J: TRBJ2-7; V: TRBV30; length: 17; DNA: TGTGCCTGGAGCCCCGCCGAGGGACTAGCGGTTACATACGAGCAGTACTTC; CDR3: CAWSPAEGLAVTYEQYF
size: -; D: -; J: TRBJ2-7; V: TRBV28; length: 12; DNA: TGTGCCAGCAGTTTCGATCCGGGCGAGCAGTACTTC; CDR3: CASSFDPGEQYF
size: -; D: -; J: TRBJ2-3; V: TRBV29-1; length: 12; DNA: TGCAGCGAGAGGGTCGCTGCAGGGGAGCAGTATTTT; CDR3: CSERVAAGEQYF
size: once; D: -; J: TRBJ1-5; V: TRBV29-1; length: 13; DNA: TGCAGCGTTGAATGGCAGTGCAATCAGCCCCAGCATTTT; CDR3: CSVEWQCNQPQHF
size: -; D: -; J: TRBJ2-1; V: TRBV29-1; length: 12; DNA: TGCAGCGTTGAGGTTATTTACAATGAGCAGTTCTTC; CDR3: CSVEVIYNEQFF